The 4 T cell receptor beta chains below come from one sample, sequenced in a study of cytomegalovirus exposure and HLA in healthy donors. Sequencing used immunoSEQ multiplex PCR; TCRdb keeps in-frame clones, though not all of them. The sample has approximately 100,000 clones; about 90% are singletons. Sequenced input: PBMCs. These receptor sequences come from a woman aged 18-30 years in good health and CMV-seronegative.

V is TRBV30 and J is TRBJ1-4, with D perhaps matching TRBD1 (6 bases). Between the trimmed V and J ends, which lost 2 bases and 3 bases, there was a span of 13 bases. The CDR3 runs to 15 residues. Per germline, CDR1 GTSNPN and CDR2 SVGIG (reference sequence). The CDR3 region is CAWSYRVRANEKLFF. In nucleotides, the CDR3 is TGTGCCTGGAGTTACAGGGTTAGGGCTAATGAAAAACTGTTTTTT.

V usage is TRBV5-1 and J usage is TRBJ1-1; 10 bases fit TRBD1. V lost 5 bases to trimming and J lost 1 base; unmatched junction nucleotides: 8. The CDR3 totals 16 residues. Germline loops: CDR1 SGHRS, CDR2 YFSETQ. The CDR3 loop is CASRLDRGRSNTEAFF. DNA for the CDR3: TGCGCCAGCAGACTAGACAGGGGGCGATCGAACACTGAAGCTTTCTTT.

The chain is built from TRBV7-8 and TRBJ1-5; 7 bases match TRBD1. There are 15 residues in the CDR3. V shed 1 base, J shed 5 bases, and the junction held 5 bases outside the gene matches. CDR1 and CDR2 from the germline V gene are SGHVS and FQNEAQ. CDR3 residues: CASSLVGQGDQPQHF. DNA for the CDR3: TGTGCCAGCAGCTTAGTGGGTCAGGGGGATCAGCCCCAGCATTTT.

The V and J genes are TRBV9 and TRBJ1-6, with a possible D match to TRBD1 (5 bases). The germline gives CDR1 SGDLS, CDR2 YYNGEE. The V end was cut by 3 bases, the J end by 11 bases, with 18 bases between. The CDR3 is 15 residues long. The CDR3 DNA reads TGTGCCAGCAGCGACCGCGGGGCCCCGGAGACACCCCTCCACTTT. This encodes CASSDRGAPETPLHF. Filled out from reference TRBV9 and TRBJ1-6, the complete variable domain reads DSGVTQTPKHLITATGQRVTLRCSPRSGDLSVYWYQQSLDQGLQFLIQYYNGEERAKGNILERFSAQQFPDLHSELNLSSLELGDSALYFCASSDRGAPETPLHFGNGTRLTVT.